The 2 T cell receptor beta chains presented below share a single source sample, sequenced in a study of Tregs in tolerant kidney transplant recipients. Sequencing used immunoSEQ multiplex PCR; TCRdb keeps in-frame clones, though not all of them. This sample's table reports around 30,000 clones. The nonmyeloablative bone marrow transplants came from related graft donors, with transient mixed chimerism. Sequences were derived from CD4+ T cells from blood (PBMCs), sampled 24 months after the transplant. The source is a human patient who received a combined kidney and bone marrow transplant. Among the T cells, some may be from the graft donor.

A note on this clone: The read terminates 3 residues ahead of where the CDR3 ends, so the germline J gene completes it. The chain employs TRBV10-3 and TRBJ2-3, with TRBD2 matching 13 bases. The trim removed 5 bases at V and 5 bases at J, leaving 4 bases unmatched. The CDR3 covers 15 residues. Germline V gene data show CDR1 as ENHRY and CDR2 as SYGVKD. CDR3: CAISSGLAGEDTQYF. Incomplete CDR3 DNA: TGTGCCATCAGTTCCGGACTAGCGGGAGAAGATACG.

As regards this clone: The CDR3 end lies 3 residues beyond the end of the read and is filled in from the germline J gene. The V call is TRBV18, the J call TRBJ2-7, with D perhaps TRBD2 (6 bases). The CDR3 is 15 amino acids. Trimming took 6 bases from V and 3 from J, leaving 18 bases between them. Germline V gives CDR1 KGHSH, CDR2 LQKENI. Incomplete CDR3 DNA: TGTGCCAGCTCGCCCGGACTAACGAGAGGCTACGAG. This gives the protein CASSPGLTRGYE. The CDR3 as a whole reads CASSPGLTRGYEQYF.